This T cell receptor (beta chain) was observed in a study of T cell responses to AZD1222 COVID-19 vaccine. Overall study results and limits: Clonal diversity may have been underestimated, and the donors were mostly white British, with more females than males. Regions 160-218 and 743-854 held dominance among vaccine-associated CD4 TCRs, which spanned spike. Baseline seropositivity occurred in only a handful of AZD1222 recipients. All repertoire sampling was performed exclusively after the peak T cell response.

As for this clone: Antigen: not known.

Some clones are missing from TCRdb's copy, which holds only in-frame ones; the method was immunoSEQ multiplex PCR. This sample has fewer than 40,000 clones, with approximately 88% found just once. The material sequenced was peripheral blood, taken 28 days after the second dose of the MenACWY control vaccine. This sequence was found in an adult who received the MenACWY meningococcal vaccine as a control.

CDR3 sequence: CASSESWARLTSGGGTQYF. CDR3 nucleotide sequence: TGTGCCAGCAGTGAAAGCTGGGCCAGATTAACTAGCGGGGGGGGGACCCAGTACTTC. This sequence joins TRBV6-1 and TRBJ2-5, with 13 positions matching TRBD2. Unmatched junction bases numbered 16, after V lost 2 bases and J lost 7 bases. The CDR3 length is 19 residues. Per germline, CDR1 MNHNS and CDR2 SASEGT.